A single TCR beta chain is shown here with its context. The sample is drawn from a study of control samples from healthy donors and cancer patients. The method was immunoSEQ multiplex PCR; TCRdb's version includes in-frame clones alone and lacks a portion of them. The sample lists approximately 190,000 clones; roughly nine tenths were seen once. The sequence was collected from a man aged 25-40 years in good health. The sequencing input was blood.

CDR3 DNA: TGCGCCAGCAGCCAAGCGTCTAGCGGGGGGTACGAGCAGTACTTC. Translation: CASSQASSGGYEQYF. The gene calls are TRBV4-1 and TRBJ2-7; TRBD2 agrees at 11 bases. With V trimmed by 1 base and J by 4 bases, 3 bases remained unmatched. Germline V gives CDR1 MGHRA, CDR2 YSYEKL. This CDR3 is 15 amino acids long.